The T cell receptor beta chain under discussion was sequenced for a study of graft-versus-host responses after intestinal transplantation. Plates contained around 200,000 CFSE-labeled responder cells and around 200,000 irradiated, violet-dye-labeled stimulator cells. This table comes from immunoSEQ multiplex PCR, and its TCRdb copy is limited to in-frame clones, with some not included. The sample contains roughly 8,500 clones, roughly 30% of which appear only once. Trimming at V came to 4 bases and at J to 6 bases, leaving 9 bases not matched to a gene. Per germline, CDR1 SQVTM and CDR2 ANQGSEA. The CDR3 is 14 amino acids.

Material: alloreactive CD8+ T cells from a mixed lymphocyte reaction culture, obtained before transplantation. Stated subset: CFSE-low proliferating T cells sorted from approximately six-day pre-transplant mixed lymphocyte reaction (GvH or HvG direction). The rearrangement joins TRBV29-1 to TRBJ2-1; 7 nucleotides agree with TRBD1. The receptor's source is a human patient who was an organ donor for intestinal transplantation. In DNA form, the CDR3 reads TGCAGCGTTGCGGGAATAACAGGGGCCAATGAGCAGTTCTTC. Translation: CSVAGITGANEQFF.